This TCR beta chain appears in the sequencing data of a study of blood T cell repertoires in COVID-19. Background on the study: Samples came from the United States, Italy and Spain, spanning acute and convalescent COVID-19. T cells, B-cell-depleted T cells, or PBMCs supplied cDNA or gDNA.

The junction had 6 bases not matched to a gene; V was cut back by 6 bases and J by 10 bases. The CDR3 runs 14 residues. The germline V gene encodes CDR1 SNHLY and CDR2 FYNNEI. As processed by the authors: How many nucleated cells were present was estimated from reference gene primer amplification. Profiled with immunoSEQ multiplex PCR; TCRdb holds only in-frame clones, not every one. V, J and clone size are those of that table, while D and trimming were read from the DNA. The data show about 100,000 clones, 70% to 90% seen once. The TCR was taken from a middle-aged man with active or convalescent COVID-19. Sequences were obtained from peripheral blood. The chain combines TRBV2 with TRBJ2-1; 13 nucleotides match TRBD2. In nucleotides, the CDR3 is TGTGCCAGCAGAGAGGGACTAGCGGGATCCGAGCAGTTCTTC. This encodes CASREGLAGSEQFF.